In this sample, the clone carrying this TCR beta chain turned up a few times. The data were obtained in a study of shared clonotypes between healthy human individuals. As processed by the authors: Filtering of immunoSEQ junctional sequences could not match full-length read filtering. The method was immunoSEQ multiplex PCR; TCRdb's version includes in-frame clones alone and lacks a portion of them. D and trimming come from the DNA, and the V and J calls and clone size come from that table. The sample shows roughly 1,000,000 clones, about four fifths of them seen only once. Every donor was a Caucasian adult from Nashville, Tennessee. CD45RA-negative memory and CD45RA+ naive subsets were split from the CD4+ cells. This TCR was sampled from a man between 18 and 29 years old in good health. Some clones in this sample may be carry-over from other donors' samples. The sequenced sample consisted of memory CD4+ T cells from PBMCs. Subset described: CD45RA-negative fraction.

This chain's CDR3 is CASSTPNAGGRATQYF. The CDR3 bases are TGTGCCAGTAGTACCCCTAATGCAGGGGGGAGGGCGACCCAGTACTTC. The chain is built from TRBV19 and TRBJ2-5; D could derive from TRBD1 or TRBD2 (7 bases each). V was shortened by 4 bases and J by 7 bases, with 22 bases between the two germline ends. The CDR3 is made up of 16 amino acids. The germline gives CDR1 LNHDA, CDR2 SQIVND (reference sequence).